This T cell receptor beta chain was sequenced for a study of shared clonotypes between healthy human individuals. All donors qualified as healthy HIV-negative adults and had experienced no recent acute infections or vaccinations. Each sample came from a Caucasian adult donor living in Nashville, Tennessee. Germline V gene sequence: CDR1 SEHNR, CDR2 FQNEAQ (reference sequence). Trimming at V came to 2 bases and at J to 7 bases, leaving 8 bases not matched to a gene. The CDR3 sequence is 14 residues long. Libraries were prepared by immunoSEQ multiplex PCR; TCRdb keeps only in-frame clonotypes and omits some of them. Of approximately 1.1 million clones in the sample, more than 75% were seen once.

The chain combines TRBV7-9 with TRBJ2-7, with 7 bases identical to TRBD1. The sequence was obtained from a man younger than 35 in good health. Some clones in this sample may be carry-over from other donors' samples. Sequences were obtained from memory CD4+ T cells from PBMCs. Specified subset: CD45RA-negative fraction. The CDR3 DNA sequence: TGTGCCAGCAGCTTATCTGCACAGGGGAAAGAGCAGTACTTC. Translated: CASSLSAQGKEQYF.